This TCR beta chain was sequenced for a study of breast tumors, draining lymph nodes, adjacent tissues. Broader study findings: Data only fit, rather than demonstrated, lymph node origin of most tumor T cells. Compared with lymph nodes, tumors were less diverse; compared with nontumor tissue, more.

Regarding this clonotype: The antigen remains undetermined.

The V gene's germline CDR1 is SEHNR and CDR2 FQNEAQ (reference sequence). The CDR3 totals 18 residues. With 5 bases clipped from V and 0 bases from J, the junction kept 9 bases outside the gene matches. TCRdb passed the multiplex PCR reads through MiXCR, listing each CDR3 protein once. The sample consists of 70,000 or so distinct CDR3 sequences, roughly two fifths of them appearing once. This TCR was sampled from a female donor with breast cancer. Some clones in this sample may be carry-over from other donors' samples. This chain uses TRBV7-9 with TRBJ2-2, with 10 nucleotides matching TRBD1. Sequences were obtained from breast tumor tissue. The CDR3 loop reads CASSPRPGQGSNTGELFF. The CDR3 bases are TGTGCCAGCAGCCCGCGACCGGGACAGGGGTCGAACACCGGGGAGCTGTTTTTT.